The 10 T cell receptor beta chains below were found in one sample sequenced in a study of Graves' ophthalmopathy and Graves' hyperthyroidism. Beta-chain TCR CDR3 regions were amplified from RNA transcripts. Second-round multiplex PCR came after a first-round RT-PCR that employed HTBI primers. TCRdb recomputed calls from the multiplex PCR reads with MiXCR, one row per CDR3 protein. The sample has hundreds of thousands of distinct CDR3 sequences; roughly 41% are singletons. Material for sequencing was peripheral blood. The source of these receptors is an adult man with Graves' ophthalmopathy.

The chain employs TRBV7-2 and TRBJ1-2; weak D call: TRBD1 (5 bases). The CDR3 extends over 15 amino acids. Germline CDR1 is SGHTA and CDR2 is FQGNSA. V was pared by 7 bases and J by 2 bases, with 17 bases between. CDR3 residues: CASTPLGGTNYGYTF. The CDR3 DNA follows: TGTGCCAGCACCCCCCTGGGGGGGACCAACTATGGCTACACCTTC.

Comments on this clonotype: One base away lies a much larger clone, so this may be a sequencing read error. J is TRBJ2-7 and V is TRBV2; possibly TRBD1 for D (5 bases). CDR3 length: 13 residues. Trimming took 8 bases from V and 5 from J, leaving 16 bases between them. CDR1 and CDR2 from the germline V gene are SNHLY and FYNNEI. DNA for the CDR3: TGTGCCAGCGGCGCTCCAGGGTTCCACGAGCAGTACTTC. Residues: CASGAPGFHEQYF. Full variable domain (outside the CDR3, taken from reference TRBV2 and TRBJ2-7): EPEVTQTPSHQVTQMGQEVILRCVPISNHLYFYWYRQILGQKVEFLVSFYNNEISEKSEIFDDQFSVERPDGSNFTLKIRSTKLEDSAMYFCASGAPGFHEQYFGPGTRLTVT.

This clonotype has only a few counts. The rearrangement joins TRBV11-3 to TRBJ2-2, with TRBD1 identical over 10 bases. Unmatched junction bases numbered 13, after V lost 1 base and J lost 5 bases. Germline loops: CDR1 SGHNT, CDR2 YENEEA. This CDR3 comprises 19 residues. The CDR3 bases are TGTGCCAGCAGCTTAGGAACTGACAGGGGGCGTTGGTTAACCGGGGAGCTGTTTTTT. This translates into CASSLGTDRGRWLTGELFF.

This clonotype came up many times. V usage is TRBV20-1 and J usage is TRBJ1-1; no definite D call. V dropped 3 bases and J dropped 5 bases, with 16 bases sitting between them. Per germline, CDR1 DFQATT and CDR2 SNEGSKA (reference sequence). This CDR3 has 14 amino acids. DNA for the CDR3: TGCAGTGCTAGGGCCACCAGCCCGAGAACTGAAGCTTTCTTT. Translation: CSARATSPRTEAFF.

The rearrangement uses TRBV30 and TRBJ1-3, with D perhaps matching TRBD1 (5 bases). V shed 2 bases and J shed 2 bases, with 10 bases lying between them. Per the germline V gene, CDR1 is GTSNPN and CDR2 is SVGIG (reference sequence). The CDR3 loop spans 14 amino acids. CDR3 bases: TGTGCCTGGAGTCGGGGGAGCGCTGGAAACACCATATATTTT. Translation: CAWSRGSAGNTIYF.

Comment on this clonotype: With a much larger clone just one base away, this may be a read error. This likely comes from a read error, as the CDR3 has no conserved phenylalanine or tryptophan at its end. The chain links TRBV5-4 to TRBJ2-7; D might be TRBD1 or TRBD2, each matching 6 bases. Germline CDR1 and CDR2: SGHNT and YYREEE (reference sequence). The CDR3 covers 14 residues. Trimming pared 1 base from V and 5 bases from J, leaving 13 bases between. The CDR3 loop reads CASSLRGRSHEQYC. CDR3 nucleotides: TGTGCCAGCAGCTTGCGGGGGCGCAGCCACGAGCAGTACTGC.

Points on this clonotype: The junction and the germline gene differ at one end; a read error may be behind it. Here the CDR3 reads CASSYTSFEGTGANVLTF. The CDR3 region has the DNA TGTGCCAGCAGTTACACGTCGTTTGAGGGAACCGGGGCCAACGTCCTGACTTTC. The chain carries TRBV10-3 and TRBJ2-6; possibly TRBD2 for D (5 bases). CDR3 size: 18 residues. Germline assignment: CDR1 ENHRY and CDR2 SYGVKD.

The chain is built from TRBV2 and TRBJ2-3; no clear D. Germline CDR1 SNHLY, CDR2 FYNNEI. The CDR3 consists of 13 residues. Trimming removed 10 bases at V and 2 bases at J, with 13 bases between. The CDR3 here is CATCWSLTDTQYF. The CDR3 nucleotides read TGTGCCACATGCTGGTCTCTCACAGATACGCAGTATTTT.

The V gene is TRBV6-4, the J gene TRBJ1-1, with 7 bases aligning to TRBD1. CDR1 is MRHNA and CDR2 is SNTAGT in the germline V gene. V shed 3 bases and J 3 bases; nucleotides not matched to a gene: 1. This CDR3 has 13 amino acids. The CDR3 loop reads CASSEQGHTEAFF. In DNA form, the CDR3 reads TGTGCCAGCAGTGAACAGGGGCACACTGAAGCTTTCTTT.

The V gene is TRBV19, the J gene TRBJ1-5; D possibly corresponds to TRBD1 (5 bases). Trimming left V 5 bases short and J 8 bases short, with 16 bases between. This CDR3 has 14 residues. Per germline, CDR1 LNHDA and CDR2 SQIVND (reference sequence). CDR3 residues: CASSDRDQGEPQHF. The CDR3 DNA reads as TGTGCCAGTAGTGACCGGGACCAAGGGGAGCCCCAGCATTTT.